This T cell receptor (beta chain) is from a study of CD8+ T cells in alopecia areata. Study-level results: Higher clonality was seen in lesional scalp than in normal scalp, especially in alopecia totalis/universalis. Mice showed TCR sharing more clearly than patients did, possibly owing to HLA.

On this clone: What it binds is unknown.

As the sequencing template, cDNA was produced by extracting RNA and reverse transcribing it. TCRdb keeps only in-frame clones here, not all; method: immunoSEQ multiplex PCR. The sample includes some 170,000 clones, 59% of them seen just once. CDR1 is SQVTM and CDR2 is ANQGSEA in the germline V gene. The J segment lost 4 bases and the V segment lost 8 bases, leaving 9 bases of the junction unmatched. The CDR3 totals 13 residues. The investigators collected lesional scalp punch biopsies and peripheral blood from alopecia areata patients. This clonotype was sampled from a human donor with alopecia areata. Specimen: CD4+ T cells sorted from blood, collected at week 0. The chain recombines TRBV29-1 with TRBJ2-5, with 8 bases lining up with TRBD2. The CDR3 loop is CSFIGGVGETQYF. CDR3 DNA sequence: TGCAGCTTTATCGGGGGGGTCGGAGAGACCCAGTACTTC.